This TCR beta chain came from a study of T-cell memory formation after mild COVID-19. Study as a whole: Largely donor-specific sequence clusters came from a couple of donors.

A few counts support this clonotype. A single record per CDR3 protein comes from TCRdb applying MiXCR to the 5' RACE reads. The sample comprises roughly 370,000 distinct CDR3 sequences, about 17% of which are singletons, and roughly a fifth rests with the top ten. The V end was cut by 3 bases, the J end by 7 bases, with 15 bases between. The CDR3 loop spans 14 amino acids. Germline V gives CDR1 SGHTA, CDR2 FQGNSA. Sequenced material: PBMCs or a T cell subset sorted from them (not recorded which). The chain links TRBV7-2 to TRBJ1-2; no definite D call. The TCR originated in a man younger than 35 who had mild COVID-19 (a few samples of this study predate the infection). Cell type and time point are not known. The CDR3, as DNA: TGTGCCAGCAGCTTGAGGCTCGACTTACTTGGCTACACCTTC. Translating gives CASSLRLDLLGYTF.